This T cell receptor beta chain was sequenced during a study of cytomegalovirus exposure and HLA in healthy donors. Study-wide findings and caveats: TCR beta sequences numbering 15,000 to 20,000 were associated with HLA alleles at 0.05 false discovery rate in a later analysis. Rare sequences made up most TCRs, while some public TCRs were found in many donors.

The trim removed 5 bases at V and 2 bases at J, leaving 9 bases unmatched. CDR3 length: 15 amino acids. Germline CDR1 is SEHNR and CDR2 is FQNEAQ (reference sequence). PCR was performed using 60 Vbeta and 13 Jbeta primers. Profiled with immunoSEQ multiplex PCR; TCRdb holds only in-frame clones, not every one. The repertoire consists of over 150,000 clones, with 82% occurring once and the leading ten covering 7% to 9.5%. As for this clone: Antigen unknown.

The chain employs TRBV7-9 and TRBJ2-7; 7 bases agree with TRBD1. The receptor comes from a male donor in good health and CMV-seropositive. The specimen sequenced was PBMCs. The CDR3 spells CASSMPGQRPYEQYF. Here the CDR3 DNA reads TGTGCCAGCAGCATGCCGGGACAGCGCCCCTACGAGCAGTACTTC.